The clone carrying this TCR beta chain was recorded at least ten times. Its antigen is currently unknown. HTBI primers from iRepertoire and Arm-PCR of CDR3 regions yielded the TCR beta libraries. TCRdb used MiXCR to reprocess the multiplex PCR reads, holding one entry per CDR3 protein. In the table there are more than 350,000 distinct CDR3 sequences, over 20% of which are singletons. This entry is derived from a study of regulatory T cells in long-lasting Graves disease. CDR3 length: 16 residues. V was clipped by 6 bases and J by 1 base; unmatched bases: 9. Germline-derived CDR1 and CDR2 are MNHNS and SASEGT. Study conclusions and caveats: Having few samples may have compromised the accuracy.

Time point specified: persistent/refractory GD, antithyroid drugs over 5 years with positive TRAb. PBMC-extracted RNA yielded the TCR library. The source material was peripheral blood mononuclear cells (PBMCs), sampled when the disease was refractory, from a patient treated with antithyroid drugs. This sequence joins TRBV6-1 and TRBJ2-5, with TRBD2 identical over 9 bases. This receptor was identified in a female donor with Graves disease. The CDR3 loop is CASRPGLATIQETQYF. Here the CDR3 DNA reads TGTGCCAGCAGACCCGGACTAGCGACGATCCAAGAGACCCAGTACTTC.